The 21 T cell receptor beta chains reported below all come from one sample, sequenced in a study of cytomegalovirus exposure and HLA in healthy donors. The PCR used 60 Vbeta and 13 Jbeta primers. Libraries were prepared by immunoSEQ multiplex PCR; TCRdb keeps only in-frame clonotypes and omits some of them. The sample yields approximately 150,000 clones, 80% seen once. Input material: PBMCs. The receptors originated from a man aged 18 to 35 in good health and CMV-seropositive.

The sample holds one count of this clone. This chain joins TRBV6-5 and TRBJ1-6, with 7 bases identical to TRBD1. Germline assignment: CDR1 MNHEY and CDR2 SVGAGI. Losses at the gene ends were 6 bases for V and 7 bases for J; bases not matched to a gene: 9. This CDR3 region has 15 residues. The CDR3, as DNA: TGTGCCAGCAGCAATGAAGGGGGCGGAAATTCACCCCTCCACTTT. It translates to CASSNEGGGNSPLHF.

The genes are TRBV5-6 and TRBJ2-7; TRBD1 matches 11 bases. The CDR3 has 17 amino acids. V was pared by 1 base and J by 7 bases, with 13 bases of the junction left unmatched. Germline V gene data show CDR1 as SGHDT and CDR2 as YYEEEE. CDR3 DNA sequence: TGTGCCAGCAGCTTGTCCGGGTGGACAGGGGGCTTGTTGGAGCAGTACTTC. This gives the protein CASSLSGWTGGLLEQYF.

A single count supports this clone. The chain combines TRBV7-9 with TRBJ2-5, with D possibly being TRBD1 (5 bases). Germline loops: CDR1 SEHNR, CDR2 FQNEAQ (reference sequence). The CDR3 totals 14 residues. V lost 5 bases and J lost 1, with 11 bases in between. CDR3 nucleotides: TGTGCCAGCAGCCTCGACAGTTTCCAAGAGACCCAGTACTTC. The encoded protein is CASSLDSFQETQYF.

The V call is TRBV5-4, the J call TRBJ2-2; weak D call: TRBD2 (6 bases). V was pared by 0 bases and J by 1 base, with 7 bases between. The length of the CDR3 is 15 residues. Germline loops: CDR1 SGHNT, CDR2 YYREEE (reference sequence). The CDR3 coding sequence is TGTGCCAGCAGCTTGGACGGGGGGAACACCGGGGAGCTGTTTTTT. The encoded protein is CASSLDGGNTGELFF.

This chain links TRBV5-1 with TRBJ2-1, with 12 bases matching TRBD1. The CDR3 consists of 15 residues. CDR1 is SGHRS, CDR2 YFSETQ, per germline. Losses at the gene ends were 4 bases for V and 7 bases for J; bases not matched to a gene: 6. CDR3 DNA: TGCGCCAGCAGCCCCCAGGGACAGGGGGCTAATGAGCAGTTCTTC. Residues: CASSPQGQGANEQFF.

This clone was seen only a few times. The V gene is TRBV4-3, the J gene TRBJ2-1; TRBD2 matches at 8 bases. The CDR3 sequence is 15 residues long. Germline V gene sequence: CDR1 LGHNA, CDR2 YSLEER. J gave up 7 bases and V 4 bases, and 9 bases lay outside the gene matches. The CDR3 reads CASSPRRGVGNEQFF. The DNA for the CDR3 is TGCGCCAGCAGCCCTCGGCGGGGGGTTGGGAATGAGCAGTTCTTC.

Here the CDR3 reads CASSLTTGAPTNEKLFF. The DNA for the CDR3 is TGTGCCAGCAGCTTAACGACAGGAGCTCCAACTAATGAAAAACTGTTTTTT. This sequence joins TRBV7-6 and TRBJ1-4; D may be TRBD1 (6 bases). Between the trimmed V and J ends, which lost 2 bases and 0 bases, there was a span of 13 bases. Germline CDR1 and CDR2: SGHVS and FNYEAQ. The CDR3 has 17 amino acids.

This chain connects TRBV7-3 to TRBJ2-7; 9 bases align to TRBD2. Germline V gives CDR1 SGHTA, CDR2 FQGTGA. The CDR3 totals 15 residues. V shed 4 bases, J shed 2 bases, and the junction held 6 bases outside the gene matches. CDR3 sequence: CASSSTSGPTYEQYF. For the CDR3, the DNA is TGTGCCAGCAGCTCAACTAGCGGGCCTACCTACGAGCAGTACTTC.

The V gene is TRBV29-1, the J gene TRBJ2-7; D gene unclear. The germline V gene encodes CDR1 SQVTM and CDR2 ANQGSEA. This CDR3 is 11 amino acids long. Trimming pared 5 bases from V and 3 bases from J, leaving 8 bases between. The CDR3 sequence is CSVFSNYEQYF. The CDR3 nucleotides are TGCAGCGTTTTTAGCAACTACGAGCAGTACTTC.

J is TRBJ1-6 and V is TRBV27; the match to TRBD1 covers 7 bases. Germline V gene data show CDR1 as MNHEY and CDR2 as SMNVEV (reference sequence). With V trimmed by 3 bases and J by 7 bases, 6 bases remained unmatched. CDR3 length: 15 amino acids. CDR3 loop: CASSFGTDLNSPLHF. CDR3 nucleotides: TGTGCCAGCAGTTTCGGGACAGACCTAAATTCACCCCTCCACTTT.

The count of this clone is one. The V gene is TRBV27, the J gene TRBJ1-5; no clear D gene. The CDR3 has 13 amino acids. V was cut by 2 bases and J by 4 bases, with 6 bases left in between. Germline CDR1 reads MNHEY; CDR2 reads SMNVEV (reference sequence). The CDR3: CASSLHGNQPQHF. DNA of the CDR3: TGTGCCAGCAGTTTACACGGTAATCAGCCCCAGCATTTT.

The genes are TRBV9 and TRBJ1-3; maybe TRBD1 (6 bases). Trimming left V 0 bases short and J 2 bases short, with 12 bases between. CDR3 size: 16 residues. Germline V lookup: CDR1 SGDLS, CDR2 YYNGEE. The CDR3 DNA follows: TGTGCCAGCAGCGTAGGAGGCAGGGGCGCTGGAAACACCATATATTTT. It specifies CASSVGGRGAGNTIYF.

This rearrangement joins TRBV7-9 to TRBJ2-7; D possibly corresponds to TRBD2 (6 bases). Looked up from germline, CDR1 is SEHNR and CDR2 is FQNEAQ (reference sequence). This CDR3 has 15 amino acids. V was pared by 3 bases and J by 2 bases, with 14 bases between. This CDR3 reads CASSFFDGGTYEQYF. The CDR3 coding sequence is TGTGCCAGCAGCTTTTTCGACGGGGGAACCTACGAGCAGTACTTC.

This chain links TRBV5-1 with TRBJ1-6, with 10 bases aligning to TRBD1. Germline V gene lookup returns CDR1 SGHRS and CDR2 YFSETQ. There are 15 residues in the CDR3. V was pared by 0 bases and J by 10 bases, with 4 bases of the junction left unmatched. The CDR3 sequence is CASSLEGQGQSPLHF. The CDR3 coding sequence is TGCGCCAGCAGCTTGGAGGGACAGGGGCAATCACCCCTCCACTTT.

A remark on this clone: This sample includes further DNA sequences coding for the same CDR3. CDR3 DNA sequence: TGTGCCAGCACCACGGGCAGGGAAATCGCTGAAGCTTTCTTT. The encoded protein is CASTTGREIAEAFF. The rearrangement uses TRBV6-5 and TRBJ1-1; possible D gene TRBD1, 5 bases. Germline V gives CDR1 MNHEY, CDR2 SVGAGI. The CDR3 consists of 14 residues. V was clipped by 7 bases and J by 6 bases, with 18 bases between them.

This sequence joins TRBV6-1 and TRBJ1-1; 7 nucleotides match TRBD1. Trimming at V came to 6 bases and at J to 8 bases, leaving 9 bases not matched to a gene. Germline CDR1 and CDR2: MNHNS and SASEGT. The CDR3 totals 13 residues. In DNA, the CDR3 is TGTGCCAGCAGCCCGACAGGGACAAGAGAAGCTTTCTTT. Its translation is CASSPTGTREAFF.

The chain carries TRBV21-1 and TRBJ1-5; the D call TRBD1 from the table was never checked on the DNA. TRBV21-1 is given as a pseudogene. This CDR3 is 17 amino acids long. Written as DNA, the CDR3 is TGTGCCAGCAGCAAAGTAAGGCAGGGGGCGGACAATCAGCCCCAGCATTTT. Translated, it gives CASSKVRQGADNQPQHF.

This sequence joins TRBV5-4 and TRBJ2-2; D gene ambiguous. Germline V gene data show CDR1 as SGHNT and CDR2 as YYREEE (reference sequence). This CDR3 is built from 14 residues. Deletions cut 4 bases from V and 0 bases from J, with 7 bases between. The CDR3 spells CASSISANTGELFF. DNA for the CDR3: TGTGCCAGCAGCATATCCGCGAACACCGGGGAGCTGTTTTTT.

In this sample, this clone turned up once. The chain recombines TRBV4-1 with TRBJ2-5, with 9 nucleotides matching TRBD1. The J call may be faulty, since TRBJ2-7 better matches the DNA end. Germline V gene data show CDR1 as MGHRA and CDR2 as YSYEKL. The CDR3 runs 17 residues. The CDR3, as DNA: TGCGCCAGCAGCCAATACCGGGACAGGGAGGTCGGCTACGAGCAGTACTTC. This translates into CASSQYRDREVGYEQYF.

This chain joins TRBV9 and TRBJ2-5, with 13 bases matching TRBD2. This CDR3 has 22 residues. Germline V gives CDR1 SGDLS, CDR2 YYNGEE. The V gene end was trimmed by 3 bases and the J gene end by 2 bases; junction bases not matched to a gene: 22. CDR3 amino acids: CASSAVTTFNVGTSGTQETQYF. CDR3 in DNA: TGTGCCAGCAGCGCTGTCACCACATTCAACGTCGGGACTAGCGGGACTCAAGAGACCCAGTACTTC.

The rearrangement links TRBV7-9 to TRBJ1-3, with 8 bases identical to TRBD1. CDR1 is SEHNR, CDR2 FQNEAQ, per germline (reference sequence). After removal of 5 bases from V and 7 bases from J, the junction contained 7 bases not matched to a gene. This CDR3 region has 14 residues. The CDR3 coding sequence is TGTGCCAGCAGCACTGGACAGGGTTGGAACACCATATATTTT. This gives the protein CASSTGQGWNTIYF. The full variable domain, its missing parts supplied by reference TRBV7-9 and TRBJ1-3, is DTGVSQNPRHKITKRGQNVTFRCDPISEHNRLYWYRQTLGQGPEFLTYFQNEAQLEKSRLLSDRFSAERPKGSFSTLEIQRTEQGDSAMYLCASSTGQGWNTIYFGEGSWLTVV.